These 14 T cell receptor beta chains were all obtained from the same sample, sequenced in a study of cytomegalovirus exposure and HLA in healthy donors. The PCR had 60 Vbeta and 13 Jbeta primers. Using immunoSEQ multiplex PCR, the repertoire was profiled, and TCRdb retains in-frame clones only, with some absent. The data show more than 150,000 clones, roughly 84% seen once. Specimen: PBMCs. The receptors here all came from a girl less than two years old in good health and CMV-seronegative.

The chain combines TRBV19 with TRBJ1-2; tentative D call: TRBD1 (5 bases). Trimming took 0 bases from V and 7 from J, leaving 12 bases between them. Germline CDR1 and CDR2: LNHDA and SQIVND (reference sequence). The CDR3 is 14 amino acids. The CDR3 coding sequence is TGTGCCAGTAGTATAGATGGCAGGGTAATTGGCTACACCTTC. Amino acids: CASSIDGRVIGYTF.

This sequence joins TRBV5-1 and TRBJ2-3; the D is unclear. The CDR3 is made up of 14 amino acids. V lost 0 bases to trimming and J lost 2 bases, with 7 bases between them. Germline-derived CDR1 and CDR2 are SGHRS and YFSETQ. The CDR3 DNA follows: TGCGCCAGCAGCTTGGCCTCAGTCACAGATACGCAGTATTTT. It yields the protein CASSLASVTDTQYF.

The V gene is TRBV30, the J gene TRBJ2-1; D call uncertain. This CDR3 is built from 13 residues. Germline-derived CDR1 and CDR2 are GTSNPN and SVGIG (reference sequence). V lost 5 bases and J lost 2, with 10 bases in between. The CDR3 DNA sequence: TGTGCCTGGGGTTCCCTAGCCTACAATGAGCAGTTCTTC. Residues: CAWGSLAYNEQFF.

This clone has only one observation. This CDR3 is also generated by other DNA sequences in the sample. The chain couples TRBV6-5 to TRBJ1-5; no firm D call. This CDR3 has 13 amino acids. From germline, CDR1 is MNHEY and CDR2 SVGAGI. V dropped 3 bases and J dropped 6 bases, with 9 bases sitting between them. The CDR3 region has the DNA TGTGCCAGCAGTTATAGAGGGAGTCAGCCCCAGCATTTT. Amino acid sequence: CASSYRGSQPQHF.

This chain uses TRBV9 with TRBJ1-2; D gene ambiguous. The CDR3 loop spans 16 amino acids. V was cut by 6 bases and J by 0 bases, with 18 bases left in between. Looked up from germline, CDR1 is SGDLS and CDR2 is YYNGEE. In DNA, the CDR3 is TGTGCCAGCACCAGGAAGCCGGTTATCTCTAACTATGGCTACACCTTC. Its protein product is CASTRKPVISNYGYTF.

This clone was seen once. This rearrangement joins TRBV30 to TRBJ1-1, with no clear D. The germline V gene has CDR1 GTSNPN and CDR2 SVGIG (reference sequence). The CDR3 totals 14 residues. With 0 bases removed from V and 0 bases from J, the gap between germline ends came to 8 bases. CDR3 region: CAWSVGSLNTEAFF. CDR3 nucleotides: TGTGCCTGGAGTGTGGGCAGCTTGAACACTGAAGCTTTCTTT.

J is TRBJ2-3 and V is TRBV30, with TRBD2 matching 8 bases. Germline-derived CDR1 and CDR2 are GTSNPN and SVGIG (reference sequence). The CDR3 covers 13 residues. The CDR3 sequence: CARGSGVTDTQYF. The DNA for the CDR3 is TGTGCGAGGGGTAGCGGGGTCACAGATACGCAGTATTTT. The entire variable domain, with the rest obtained from reference TRBV30 and TRBJ2-3, is as follows: SQTIHQWPATLVQPVGSPLSLECTVEGTSNPNLYWYRQAAGRGLQLLFYSVGIGQISSEVPQNLSASRPQDRQFILSSKKLLLSDSGFYLCARGSGVTDTQYFGPGTRLTVL.

This clone was seen only once. V and J are TRBV7-6 and TRBJ2-7, with D tentatively TRBD1 (6 bases). Per the germline V gene, CDR1 is SGHVS and CDR2 is FNYEAQ. V was pared by 0 bases and J by 6 bases, with 9 bases between. The CDR3 is 13 amino acids. CDR3 amino acids: CASSLAGQSEQYF. The CDR3 DNA is TGTGCCAGCAGCTTAGCAGGACAGAGCGAGCAGTACTTC.

This chain uses TRBV5-4 with TRBJ2-1, with D perhaps TRBD1 (6 bases). The CDR3 runs to 15 residues. Germline CDR1 reads SGHNT; CDR2 reads YYREEE (reference sequence). Trimming cost V 7 bases and J 9 bases, with 23 bases left between them. This CDR3 is CASGLKGGRGSEQFF. The CDR3 nucleotides read TGTGCCAGCGGCCTTAAAGGGGGTAGGGGGAGTGAGCAGTTCTTC. Looking up the rest from reference TRBV5-4 and TRBJ2-1 gives the full variable domain: ETGVTQSPTHLIKTRGQQVTLRCSSQSGHNTVSWYQQALGQGPQFIFQYYREEENGRGNFPPRFSGLQFPNYSSELNVNALELDDSALYLCASGLKGGRGSEQFFGPGTRLTVL.

The chain is built from TRBV2 and TRBJ2-1, with D tentatively TRBD1 (6 bases). Germline lookup yields CDR1 SNHLY and CDR2 FYNNEI. V lost 5 bases, J lost 6 bases, and 17 bases lay in between. The CDR3 consists of 15 residues. The CDR3 loop reads CASSLDRLFVNEQFF. The CDR3 nucleotides are TGTGCCAGCAGTCTCGACAGGTTATTCGTCAATGAGCAGTTCTTC. The full variable domain, completed using reference TRBV2 and TRBJ2-1, is EPEVTQTPSHQVTQMGQEVILRCVPISNHLYFYWYRQILGQKVEFLVSFYNNEISEKSEIFDDQFSVERPDGSNFTLKIRSTKLEDSAMYFCASSLDRLFVNEQFFGPGTRLTVL.

The chain is built from TRBV5-6 and TRBJ1-5, with a tentative D call TRBD1 (6 bases). The length of the CDR3 is 14 residues. The V gene's germline CDR1 is SGHDT and CDR2 YYEEEE. V dropped 1 base and J dropped 6 bases, with 11 bases sitting between them. The chain's CDR3 is CASSLTGMFQPQHF. DNA of the CDR3: TGTGCCAGCAGCTTGACAGGGATGTTTCAGCCCCAGCATTTT.

This chain connects TRBV6-1 to TRBJ2-1; D is perhaps TRBD2 (6 bases). Deletions cut 7 bases from V and 0 bases from J, with 10 bases between. The CDR3 covers 14 residues. Germline lookup yields CDR1 MNHNS and CDR2 SASEGT. CDR3 sequence: CASIRGSSYNEQFF. The CDR3 DNA sequence: TGTGCCAGCATCCGGGGGAGCTCCTACAATGAGCAGTTCTTC.

The J gene is TRBJ2-7, the V gene TRBV30; a weak D match, TRBD1 (5 bases). Trimming shortened V by 5 bases and J by 6 bases, and 17 bases separated the two germline ends. Germline lookup yields CDR1 GTSNPN and CDR2 SVGIG (reference sequence). This CDR3 is 13 amino acids long. The CDR3 nucleotides read TGTGCCTGGGCAGAACGCAGGGTTTCCGAGCAGTACTTC. Its protein is CAWAERRVSEQYF.

This chain uses TRBV7-9 with TRBJ1-2; 8 bases align to TRBD1. The CDR3 runs to 17 residues. Germline trimming cut 4 bases from V and 4 bases from J; bases unmatched to any gene: 14. Germline CDR1 SEHNR, CDR2 FQNEAQ (reference sequence). DNA of the CDR3: TGTGCCAGCAGCTCAGAAAGACAGGGGCCTTACAGCTATGGCTACACCTTC. Translation: CASSSERQGPYSYGYTF.